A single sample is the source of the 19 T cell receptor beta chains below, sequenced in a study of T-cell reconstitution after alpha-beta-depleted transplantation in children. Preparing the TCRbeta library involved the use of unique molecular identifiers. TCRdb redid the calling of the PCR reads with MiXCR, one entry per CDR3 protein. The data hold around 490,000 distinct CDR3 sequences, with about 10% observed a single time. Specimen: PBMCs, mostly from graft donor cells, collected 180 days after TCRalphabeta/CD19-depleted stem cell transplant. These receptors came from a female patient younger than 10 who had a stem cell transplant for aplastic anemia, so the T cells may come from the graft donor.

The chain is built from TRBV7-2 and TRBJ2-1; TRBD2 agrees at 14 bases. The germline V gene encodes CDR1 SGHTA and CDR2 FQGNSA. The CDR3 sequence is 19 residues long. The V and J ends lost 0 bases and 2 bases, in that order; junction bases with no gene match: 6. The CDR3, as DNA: TGTGCCAGCAGCTTAGCCGGGACTAGCGGGAGCGGGGCCTACAATGAGCAGTTCTTC. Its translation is CASSLAGTSGSGAYNEQFF.

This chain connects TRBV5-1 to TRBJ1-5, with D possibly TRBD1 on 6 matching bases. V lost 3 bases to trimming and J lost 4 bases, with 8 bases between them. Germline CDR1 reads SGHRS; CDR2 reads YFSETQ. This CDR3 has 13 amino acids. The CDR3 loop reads CASSYGQNQPQHF. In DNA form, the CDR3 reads TGCGCCAGCAGCTATGGACAGAATCAGCCCCAGCATTTT.

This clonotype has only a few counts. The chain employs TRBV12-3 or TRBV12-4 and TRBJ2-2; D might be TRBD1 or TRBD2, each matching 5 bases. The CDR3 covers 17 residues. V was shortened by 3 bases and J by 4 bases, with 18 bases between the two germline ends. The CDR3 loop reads CASSFLEGRAGTGELFF. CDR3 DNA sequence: TGTGCCAGCAGTTTCCTAGAGGGCAGGGCGGGCACCGGGGAGCTGTTTTTT.

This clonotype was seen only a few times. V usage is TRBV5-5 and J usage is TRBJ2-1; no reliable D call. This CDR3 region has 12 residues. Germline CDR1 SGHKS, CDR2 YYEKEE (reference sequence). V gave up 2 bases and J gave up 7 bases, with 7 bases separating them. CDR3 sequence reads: CASSFRRNEQFF. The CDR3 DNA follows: TGTGCCAGCAGCTTTCGCCGTAATGAGCAGTTCTTC.

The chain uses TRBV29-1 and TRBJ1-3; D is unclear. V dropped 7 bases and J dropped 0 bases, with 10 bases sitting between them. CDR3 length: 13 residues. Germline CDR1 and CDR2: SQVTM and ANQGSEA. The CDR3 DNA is TGCAGCGCTGCACAGAGCTCTGGAAACACCATATATTTT. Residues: CSAAQSSGNTIYF.

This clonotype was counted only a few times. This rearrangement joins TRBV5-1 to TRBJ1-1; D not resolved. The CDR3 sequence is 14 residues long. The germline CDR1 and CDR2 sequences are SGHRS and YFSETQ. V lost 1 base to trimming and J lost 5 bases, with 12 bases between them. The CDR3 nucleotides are TGCGCCAGCAGCTTGATATCCGAGGGAACTGAAGCTTTCTTT. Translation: CASSLISEGTEAFF.

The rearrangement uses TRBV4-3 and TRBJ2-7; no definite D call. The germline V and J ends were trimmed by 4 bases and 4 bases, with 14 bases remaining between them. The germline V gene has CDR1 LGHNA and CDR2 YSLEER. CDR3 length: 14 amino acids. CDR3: CASSPDCGVYEQYV. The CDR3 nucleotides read TGCGCCAGCAGCCCAGACTGCGGCGTTTACGAGCAGTACGTC.

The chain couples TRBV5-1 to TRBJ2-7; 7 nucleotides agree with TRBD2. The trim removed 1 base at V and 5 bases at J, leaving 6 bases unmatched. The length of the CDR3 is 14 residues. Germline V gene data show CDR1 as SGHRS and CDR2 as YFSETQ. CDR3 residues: CASSLNPSGDEQYF. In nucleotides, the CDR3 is TGCGCCAGCAGCTTGAATCCTAGCGGAGACGAGCAGTACTTC. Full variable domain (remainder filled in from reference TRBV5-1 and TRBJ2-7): KAGVTQTPRYLIKTRGQQVTLSCSPISGHRSVSWYQQTPGQGLQFLFEYFSETQRNKGNFPGRFSGRQFSNSRSEMNVSTLELGDSALYLCASSLNPSGDEQYFGPGTRLTVT.

The CDR3 spells CASSPRTGVKNIQYF. DNA of the CDR3: TGTGCCAGCAGCCCGCGGACAGGGGTGAAAAACATTCAGTACTTC. The gene calls are TRBV7-2 and TRBJ2-4; the match to TRBD1 covers 9 bases. V lost 5 bases and J lost 4; bases outside the gene matches: 6. This CDR3 has 15 residues. Germline V gene lookup returns CDR1 SGHTA and CDR2 FQGNSA.

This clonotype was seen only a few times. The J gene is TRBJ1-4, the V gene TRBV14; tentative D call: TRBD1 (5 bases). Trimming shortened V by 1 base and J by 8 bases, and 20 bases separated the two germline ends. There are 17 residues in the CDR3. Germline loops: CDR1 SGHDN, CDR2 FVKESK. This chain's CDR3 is CASSQGRAGLPEEKLFF. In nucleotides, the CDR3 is TGTGCCAGCAGCCAAGGCCGGGCGGGGCTACCCGAGGAAAAACTGTTTTTT. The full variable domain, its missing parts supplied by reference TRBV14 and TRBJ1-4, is EAGVTQFPSHSVIEKGQTVTLRCDPISGHDNLYWYRRVMGKEIKFLLHFVKESKQDESGMPNNRFLAERTGGTYSTLKVQPAELEDSGVYFCASSQGRAGLPEEKLFFGSGTQLSVL.

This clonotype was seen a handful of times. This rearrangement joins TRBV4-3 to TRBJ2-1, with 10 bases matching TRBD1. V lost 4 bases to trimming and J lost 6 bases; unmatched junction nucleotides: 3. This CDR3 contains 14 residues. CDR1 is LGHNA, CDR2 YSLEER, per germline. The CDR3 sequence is CASSLTGGPNEQFF. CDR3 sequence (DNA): TGCGCCAGCAGCCTGACAGGGGGCCCCAATGAGCAGTTCTTC.

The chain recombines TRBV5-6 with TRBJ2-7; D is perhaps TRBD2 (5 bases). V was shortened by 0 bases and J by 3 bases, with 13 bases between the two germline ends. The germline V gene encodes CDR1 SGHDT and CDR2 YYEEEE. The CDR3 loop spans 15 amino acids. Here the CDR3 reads CASSLVGSRDYEQYV. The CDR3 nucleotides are TGTGCCAGCAGCTTGGTAGGTTCTCGGGACTACGAGCAGTACGTC.

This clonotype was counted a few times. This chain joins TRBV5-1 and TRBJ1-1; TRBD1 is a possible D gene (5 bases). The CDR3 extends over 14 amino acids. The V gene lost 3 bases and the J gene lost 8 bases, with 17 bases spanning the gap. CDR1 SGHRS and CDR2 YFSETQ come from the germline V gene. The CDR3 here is CASSSLDGAVEAFF. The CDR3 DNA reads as TGCGCCAGCAGCTCCCTCGACGGGGCGGTAGAAGCTTTCTTT.

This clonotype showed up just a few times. CDR3 loop: CSVEEDGYEQYF. CDR3 sequence (DNA): TGCAGCGTTGAGGAGGACGGCTACGAGCAGTACTTC. The J gene is TRBJ2-7, the V gene TRBV29-1; D perhaps matches TRBD2 (5 bases). CDR3 length: 12 amino acids. V was clipped by 3 bases and J by 3 bases, with 9 bases between them. Looked up from germline, CDR1 is SQVTM and CDR2 is ANQGSEA.

The CDR3 sequence is CASSPSGAGTSGQQYV. The CDR3 DNA reads as TGTGCCAGCAGTCCTTCCGGGGCCGGGACTAGCGGGCAGCAGTACGTC. The chain combines TRBV12-3 or TRBV12-4 with TRBJ2-7; 12 bases agree with TRBD2. V gave up 5 bases and J gave up 8 bases; unmatched junction bases: 13. This CDR3 comprises 16 residues.

The CDR3 is CAARSYGYTF. Here the CDR3 DNA reads TGTGCGGCGAGGAGCTATGGCTACACCTTC. J is TRBJ1-2 and V is TRBV12-3 or TRBV12-4; no clear D. This CDR3 region has 10 residues.

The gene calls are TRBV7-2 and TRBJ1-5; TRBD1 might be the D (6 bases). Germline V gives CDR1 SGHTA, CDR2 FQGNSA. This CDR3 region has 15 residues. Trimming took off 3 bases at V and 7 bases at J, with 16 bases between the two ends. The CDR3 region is CASSFYRDPGQPQHF. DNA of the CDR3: TGTGCCAGCAGCTTCTACAGGGACCCGGGGCAGCCCCAGCATTTT.

The CDR3 sequence is CSLSPRLAGYNEQFF. CDR3 bases: TGCAGTCTTTCCCCGCGGCTAGCGGGATACAATGAGCAGTTCTTC. The chain couples TRBV29-1 to TRBJ2-1, with TRBD2 matching over 9 bases. The CDR3 is 15 amino acids. The germline CDR1 and CDR2 sequences are SQVTM and ANQGSEA.

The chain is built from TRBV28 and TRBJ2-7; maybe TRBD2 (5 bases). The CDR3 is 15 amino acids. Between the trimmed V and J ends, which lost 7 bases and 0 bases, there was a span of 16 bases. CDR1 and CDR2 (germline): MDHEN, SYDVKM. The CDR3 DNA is TGTGCCAGCACCCTCCGGGGAGACCGCTCCTACGAGCAGTACTTC. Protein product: CASTLRGDRSYEQYF. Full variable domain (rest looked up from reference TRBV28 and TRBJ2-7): DVKVTQSSRYLVKRTGEKVFLECVQDMDHENMFWYRQDPGLGLRLIYFSYDVKMKEKGDIPEGYSVSREKKERFSLILESASTNQTSMYLCASTLRGDRSYEQYFGPGTRLTVT.